The 10 T cell receptor beta chains in this list originate from one sample, sequenced in a study of tumor-infiltrating lymphocytes in primary liver carcinoma. Co-extraction of both nucleic acids (RNA and DNA) used about 19-33 mg of unsorted bulk tissue. The input was 400 to 500 ng total RNA; TCR beta cDNA was made from it with a constant-region primer. Libraries for TCR beta were built through three nested multiplex PCR rounds, which together made up a slightly modified ARM-PCR procedure. TRBV1-TRBV30 forward primers paired with a C-beta reverse primer drove the first two PCR rounds, approximately 11 cycles each. TCRdb independently ran MiXCR on the multiplex PCR reads; one entry per CDR3 protein. Of about 74,000 distinct CDR3 sequences in the sample, 60% to 75% were seen once. The specimen was liver tumor tissue from sampling region 4. Stated subset: tumor region T4, right-lateral pole. Every receptor here comes from a man between 35 and 55 years old with primary liver carcinoma and hepatitis B virus infection.

As to this clonotype: A read error is possible here, since a much larger clone lies one base away. This CDR3 is missing its conserved last phenylalanine or tryptophan, likely due to a read error. This chain connects TRBV6-1 to TRBJ2-3, with D hard to call. CDR1 is MNHNS, CDR2 SASEGT, per germline. The V gene lost 6 bases and the J gene lost 2 bases, with 9 bases spanning the gap. The CDR3 has 13 amino acids. CDR3 sequence: CASRTYFTDTQYL. DNA of the CDR3: TGTGCCAGCAGAACCTACTTCACAGATACGCAGTATCTT.

As for this clonotype: Relative to the germline gene, one junction end is altered; a read error may explain this. This chain links TRBV12-3 or TRBV12-4 with TRBJ2-4; no definite D call. The CDR3 has 12 amino acids. CDR3 in amino acids: CVSSPGKNIQYF. The CDR3 DNA follows: TGTGTCAGCAGTCCGGGCAAAAATATTCAGTACTTC.

Points on this clonotype: An end of the junction does not agree with germline; a read error may underlie this. This sequence joins TRBV11-1 and TRBJ2-1, with D unclear. Per germline, CDR1 SGHAT and CDR2 FQDESV (reference sequence). CDR3 length: 13 residues. The CDR3 sequence is CASGLGRANERFF. The CDR3 coding sequence is TGTGCCAGTGGCTTAGGCCGGGCAAATGAGCGGTTCTTC. The whole variable domain, remainder taken from reference TRBV11-1 and TRBJ2-1, is EAEVAQSPRYKITEKSQAVAFWCDPISGHATLYWYRQILGQGPELLVQFQDESVVDDSQLPKDRFSAERLKGVDSTLKIQPAELGDSAMYLCASGLGRANERFFGPGTRLTVL.

On this clonotype: Likely a read error: the CDR3 ends without its conserved phenylalanine or tryptophan. The rearrangement links TRBV5-4 to TRBJ2-7; 10 bases fit TRBD2. This CDR3 comprises 14 residues. Looked up from germline, CDR1 is SGHNT and CDR2 is YYREEE (reference sequence). The junction had 3 bases not matched to a gene; V was cut back by 1 base and J by 5 bases. In DNA form, the CDR3 reads TGTGCCAGCAGCTTGCTAGCGGGAGAAGACGAGCAGTACTCG. Its translation is CASSLLAGEDEQYS.

On this clonotype itself: An end of the junction does not agree with germline; a read error may underlie this. This chain links TRBV12-5 with TRBJ1-1; TRBD1 aligns across 9 bases. Germline CDR1 reads LGHNT; CDR2 reads FRNRAP. The CDR3 is 12 residues long. In DNA, the CDR3 is TGTGCTAGTAGTTTGGGACAGGGCGAAGCTTTCTTT. Translating gives CASSLGQGEAFF.

In the case of this clonotype: One base away lies a much larger clone, so this may be a sequencing read error. The gene calls are TRBV11-3 and TRBJ2-1; D is uncertain. Germline V gene sequence: CDR1 SGHNT, CDR2 YENEEA. The V gene lost 2 bases and the J gene lost 9 bases, with 8 bases spanning the gap. The CDR3 is 12 residues long. The CDR3 region has the DNA TGTGCCAGCAGCTTAAATGCCAGTGAGCAGTTCTTC. Its protein is CASSLNASEQFF. Together with reference TRBV11-3 and TRBJ2-1, the CDR3 gives the full variable domain: EAGVVQSPRYKIIEKKQPVAFWCNPISGHNTLYWYLQNLGQGPELLIRYENEEAVDDSQLPKDRFSAERLKGVDSTLKIQPAELGDSAVYLCASSLNASEQFFGPGTRLTVL.

Only a few counts were recorded for this clonotype. The chain recombines TRBV5-1 with TRBJ2-3, with 8 bases aligning to TRBD2. The CDR3 contains 16 residues. V shed 0 bases and J 4 bases; nucleotides not matched to a gene: 7. Germline CDR1 and CDR2: SGHRS and YFSETQ. CDR3 bases: TGCGCCAGCAGCTTGGATCTAGCGGGCCCGGCAGATACGCAGTATTTT. Protein product: CASSLDLAGPADTQYF.

With respect to this clonotype: Mismatch with germline at one junction end may stem from a read error. V usage is TRBV4-1 and J usage is TRBJ2-1, with 11 bases aligning to TRBD2. The CDR3 loop spans 16 amino acids. Germline CDR1 and CDR2: MGHRA and YSYEKL. The CDR3 DNA sequence: TGCGTCAGCAGTCAATCTGGGACTAGCGGTGACAATGAGCAGTTCTTC. Its protein is CVSSQSGTSGDNEQFF.

The chain recombines TRBV29-1 with TRBJ2-7, with 7 bases identical to TRBD1. The germline V gene encodes CDR1 SQVTM and CDR2 ANQGSEA. This CDR3 has 14 residues. In nucleotides, the CDR3 is TGCTGCTCATGGGGACAGCTTTACTCCTACGAGCAGTACTTC. As protein: CCSWGQLYSYEQYF.

Concerning this clonotype: The CDR3 does not close with the conserved phenylalanine or tryptophan, likely indicating a read error. The DNA is omitted, as the CDR3 cannot be located on it reliably, and the CDR3 follows TCRdb's listing. This chain uses TRBV5-5 with TRBJ1-1. The CDR3 has 12 residues if both end residues are counted. CDR1 SGHKS and CDR2 YYEKEE come from the germline V gene (reference sequence). CDR3 amino acids: CASSGRDTEVFY.